A selection of T cell receptor beta chains follows, all from one sample in a study of blood T cell repertoires in COVID-19. The method was immunoSEQ multiplex PCR; TCRdb's version includes in-frame clones alone and lacks a portion of them. The repertoire consists of about 210,000 clones, with about 91% occurring once and the leading ten covering 10%. The sequencing sample was made of PBMCs or T cells enriched from blood (not recorded which). Source of these receptors: a man aged 18 to 29 with acute COVID-19. The CDR3 runs from the conserved cysteine through the conserved F or W. A D gene is named only where the DNA matches it firmly. Expanded clones get a size class; other rows say once, few or many, or leave the size out.

clone_size	v_call	d_call	j_call	cdr3_length	cdr3_aa	cdr3_nt
-	TRBV5-6	TRBD2	TRBJ2-7	16	CASSLSYGGSTYEQYF	TGTGCCAGCAGCCTTAGTTATGGCGGGAGTACGTACGAGCAGTACTTC
-	TRBV5-4	TRBD2	TRBJ2-2	16	CASSLDLAGGGGELFF	TGTGCCAGCAGCTTGGATTTAGCGGGAGGTGGCGGGGAGCTGTTTTTT
-	TRBV28	TRBD2	TRBJ2-1	15	CASSITSGRADEQFF	TGTGCCAGCAGTATTACTAGCGGGAGGGCAGATGAGCAGTTCTTC
-	TRBV2	TRBD1	TRBJ2-7	14	CASRGTGGEYEQYF	TGTGCCAGCAGGGGGACAGGGGGCGAATACGAGCAGTACTTC
-	TRBV7-2	-	TRBJ2-3	16	CASSLRVGQSTDTQYF	TGTGCCAGCAGCTTAAGGGTGGGGCAGAGCACAGATACGCAGTATTTT
-	TRBV19	-	TRBJ1-1	15	CASSIGPGLPLEAFF	TGTGCCAGTAGTATAGGCCCGGGACTTCCGCTGGAAGCTTTCTTT
-	TRBV28	TRBD2	TRBJ2-1	17	CASSPAASGRTYNEQFF	TGTGCCAGCAGTCCGGCCGCTAGCGGGAGGACCTACAATGAGCAGTTCTTC
few	TRBV7-6	TRBD1	TRBJ2-7	18	CASSLGPLRGQASYEQYF	TGTGCCAGCAGCTTAGGCCCTCTGCGGGGACAGGCGTCCTACGAGCAGTACTTC
once	TRBV4-2	TRBD1	TRBJ1-6	14	CASTSGTGNSPLHF	TGTGCCAGCACTTCCGGGACAGGAAATTCACCCCTCCACTTT
-	TRBV19	TRBD1	TRBJ1-2	18	CASSMERRGTGANYGYTF	TGTGCCAGTAGTATGGAGCGGAGGGGGACAGGGGCTAACTATGGCTACACCTTC
-	TRBV5-5	-	TRBJ1-4	15	CASSLEDSLEEKLFF	TGTGCCAGCAGCTTGGAGGACAGTTTGGAGGAAAAACTGTTTTTT
-	TRBV28	TRBD2	TRBJ2-1	14	CASRAPGGRNEQFF	TGTGCCAGCAGGGCACCGGGAGGTCGGAATGAGCAGTTCTTC